These 26 T cell receptor beta chains came from one sample sequenced in a study of blood T cell repertoires in COVID-19. Some clones are missing from TCRdb's copy, which holds only in-frame ones; the method was immunoSEQ multiplex PCR. The table includes 150,000 to 200,000 clones, around 80% detected once. The sample consisted of peripheral blood. The receptors shown here come from a man in his 70s with active or convalescent COVID-19.

The chain joins TRBV5-4 to TRBJ1-1; 10 nucleotides line up with TRBD1. Germline assignment: CDR1 SGHNT and CDR2 YYREEE (reference sequence). Trimming removed 4 bases from V and 0 bases from J; junction bases left unmatched: 6. The CDR3 covers 16 residues. The CDR3 DNA reads TGTGCCAGCAGCCAAGGGACAGGGGCGATGAACACTGAAGCTTTCTTT. It encodes CASSQGTGAMNTEAFF. The full variable domain, rest sourced from reference TRBV5-4 and TRBJ1-1, is ETGVTQSPTHLIKTRGQQVTLRCSSQSGHNTVSWYQQALGQGPQFIFQYYREEENGRGNFPPRFSGLQFPNYSSELNVNALELDDSALYLCASSQGTGAMNTEAFFGQGTRLTVV.

The genes are TRBV2 and TRBJ2-7; 12 bases are a match to TRBD2. CDR1 and CDR2 (germline): SNHLY, FYNNEI. Trimming removed 5 bases from V and 2 bases from J; junction bases left unmatched: 1. There are 14 residues in the CDR3. The CDR3 DNA reads as TGTGCCAGCAGTTGGACTAGCGGGACCTACGAGCAGTACTTC. Translation: CASSWTSGTYEQYF.

CDR3 DNA: TGTGCCAGCAGCCATTCGACTGCCACAGATACGCAGTATTTT. Translation gives CASSHSTATDTQYF. The J gene is TRBJ2-3, the V gene TRBV3-1 (or the pseudogene TRBV3-2); D call uncertain. Trimming left V 3 bases short and J 2 bases short, with 9 bases between. The CDR3 totals 14 residues. The germline V gene encodes CDR1 LGHDT and CDR2 YNNKEL (reference sequence).

This clone came up many times. The chain uses TRBV2 and TRBJ1-5; D uncertain. With 5 bases removed from V and 4 bases from J, the gap between germline ends came to 9 bases. The CDR3 is 13 amino acids. Germline V gene data show CDR1 as SNHLY and CDR2 as FYNNEI. The CDR3 DNA reads as TGTGCCAGCAGTTACTCAAATAATCAGCCCCAGCATTTT. Translating gives CASSYSNNQPQHF.

In DNA, the CDR3 is TGTGCCAGCAGTCCTCTACCAGGGGCCGCCAGTGGCTACACCTTC. This codes for CASSPLPGAASGYTF. The chain carries TRBV28 and TRBJ1-2; D is possibly TRBD1 (6 bases). The germline V and J ends were trimmed by 5 bases and 7 bases, with 20 bases remaining between them. Looked up from germline, CDR1 is MDHEN and CDR2 is SYDVKM. CDR3 length: 15 amino acids.

This clone appeared once. The chain uses TRBV7-2 and TRBJ2-1; D may be TRBD2 (5 bases). CDR1 and CDR2 (germline): SGHTA, FQGNSA. V was cut by 2 bases and J by 9 bases, with 14 bases left in between. The CDR3 is 14 amino acids. CDR3 sequence reads: CASSLSGFGIEQFF. The DNA for the CDR3 is TGTGCCAGCAGCTTATCTGGGTTCGGGATTGAGCAGTTCTTC.

This clone was picked up one time. This chain links TRBV30 with TRBJ2-7, with 9 bases that match TRBD1. The CDR3 loop spans 15 amino acids. Looked up from germline, CDR1 is GTSNPN and CDR2 is SVGIG (reference sequence). V shed 2 bases, J shed 2 bases, and the junction held 7 bases outside the gene matches. The CDR3 bases are TGTGCCTGGAGTCCTGGGACAGGGATTACCTACGAGCAGTACTTC. It is translated as CAWSPGTGITYEQYF.

As DNA, the CDR3 is TGTGCCAGCAGTTTTCAGGCGGGGACTGAAGCTTTCTTT. Amino acid sequence: CASSFQAGTEAFF. The chain links TRBV27 to TRBJ1-1; no clear D gene. The ends were cut back, 3 bases at V and 5 bases at J, with 10 bases in the middle. The CDR3 loop spans 13 amino acids. Germline assignment: CDR1 MNHEY and CDR2 SMNVEV (reference sequence).

This chain connects TRBV7-3 to TRBJ2-1; TRBD2 aligns across 12 bases. The CDR3 has 16 amino acids. Unmatched junction bases numbered 8, after V lost 4 bases and J lost 7 bases. Per germline, CDR1 SGHTA and CDR2 FQGTGA. The CDR3 DNA sequence: TGTGCCAGCAGCTCACTTCTAGCGGGAGGGTTAAATGAGCAGTTCTTC. Translation gives CASSSLLAGGLNEQFF.

This clone has a handful of counts. The chain combines TRBV9 with TRBJ2-4; 7 nucleotides line up with TRBD1. CDR1 SGDLS and CDR2 YYNGEE come from the germline V gene. J lost 7 bases, V lost 3 bases, and 10 bases had no gene match. This CDR3 has 15 residues. The CDR3 nucleotides are TGTGCCAGCAGCGCCCGACAGGGCCCGGGTAACATTCAGTACTTC. Translation: CASSARQGPGNIQYF.

There are a few counts of this clone. This chain uses TRBV11-2 with TRBJ2-6, with TRBD1 matching 9 bases. The CDR3 covers 18 residues. Trimming at V came to 5 bases and at J to 0 bases, leaving 8 bases not matched to a gene. Germline-derived CDR1 and CDR2 are SGHAT and FQNNGV. The chain's CDR3 is CASSIGGTGISGANVLTF. CDR3 DNA: TGTGCCAGCAGCATAGGGGGGACAGGGATCTCTGGGGCCAACGTCCTGACTTTC. Full variable domain (rest looked up from reference TRBV11-2 and TRBJ2-6): EAGVAQSPRYKIIEKRQSVAFWCNPISGHATLYWYQQILGQGPKLLIQFQNNGVVDDSQLPKDRFSAERLKGVDSTLKIQPAKLEDSAVYLCASSIGGTGISGANVLTFGAGSRLTVL.

This clone was found a few times. The chain combines TRBV4-3 with TRBJ2-5; D is perhaps TRBD2 (5 bases). CDR1 LGHNA and CDR2 YSLEER come from the germline V gene. V dropped 1 base and J dropped 2 bases, with 11 bases sitting between them. CDR3 length: 15 residues. The CDR3 nucleotides are TGCGCCAGCAGCCAAGGGACCGGGGAGCAAGAGACCCAGTACTTC. Its translation is CASSQGTGEQETQYF.

This clone was seen a few times. The chain employs TRBV4-2 and TRBJ1-1; possible D gene TRBD1, 5 bases. CDR1 is LGHNA, CDR2 YNFKEQ, per germline. CDR3 size: 14 residues. Between the trimmed V and J ends, which lost 0 bases and 2 bases, there was a span of 7 bases. DNA for the CDR3: TGTGCCAGCAGCCAAGAGGGGGGAAACACTGAAGCTTTCTTT. Translated: CASSQEGGNTEAFF.

The chain recombines TRBV4-1 with TRBJ1-4; no clear D gene. V dropped 8 bases and J dropped 0 bases, with 13 bases sitting between them. The CDR3 consists of 15 residues. Germline V gene sequence: CDR1 MGHRA, CDR2 YSYEKL. The CDR3 coding sequence is TGCGCCAGCGTACTAGACCCTGCAACTAATGAAAAACTGTTTTTT. The encoded protein is CASVLDPATNEKLFF.

Only a few counts were recorded for this clone. The sample has other DNA sequences that encode this CDR3 too. This chain joins TRBV18 and TRBJ1-1; TRBD1 aligns across 8 bases. The trim removed 6 bases at V and 1 base at J, leaving 4 bases unmatched. The V gene's germline CDR1 is KGHSH and CDR2 LQKENI. The CDR3 is made up of 14 amino acids. The CDR3: CASSLTGGNTEAFF. The DNA for the CDR3 is TGTGCCAGCTCGCTAACAGGGGGGAACACTGAAGCTTTCTTT.

J is TRBJ2-1 and V is TRBV6-5; TRBD2 matches at 7 bases. Germline V lookup: CDR1 MNHEY, CDR2 SVGAGI. V shed 7 bases and J 2 bases; nucleotides not matched to a gene: 5. This CDR3 contains 14 residues. The CDR3 sequence: CASTTGTTYNEQFF. DNA for the CDR3: TGTGCCAGCACCACCGGGACTACCTACAATGAGCAGTTCTTC.

J is TRBJ2-2 and V is TRBV4-1; 8 nucleotides agree with TRBD2. V shed 2 bases, J shed 7 bases, and the junction held 9 bases outside the gene matches. CDR1 and CDR2 from the germline V gene are MGHRA and YSYEKL. The CDR3 length is 16 residues. The CDR3 loop is CASSQSGGRFGGELFF. The CDR3, as DNA: TGCGCCAGCAGCCAATCGGGGGGGAGGTTCGGCGGGGAGCTGTTTTTT.

This rearrangement joins TRBV6-2 or TRBV6-3 to TRBJ1-5; unclear D gene. The V gene's germline CDR1 is MNHEY and CDR2 SVGEGT. Trimming took 1 base from V and 3 from J, leaving 7 bases between them. The CDR3 is made up of 14 amino acids. CDR3 amino acids: CASSYFILNQPQHF. For the CDR3, the DNA is TGTGCCAGCAGTTACTTTATCCTCAATCAGCCCCAGCATTTT.

The chain joins TRBV6-5 to TRBJ2-5, with a tentative D call TRBD1 (5 bases). CDR1 is MNHEY, CDR2 SVGAGI, per germline. V lost 6 bases, J lost 5 bases, and 19 bases lay in between. The CDR3 is made up of 15 amino acids. CDR3 residues: CASRIQGYIPETQYF. The CDR3 DNA reads as TGTGCCAGCAGGATCCAGGGCTATATCCCGGAGACCCAGTACTTC.

The J gene is TRBJ2-3, the V gene TRBV7-9; possibly TRBD1 for D (5 bases). The CDR3 is 13 residues long. The germline V gene has CDR1 SEHNR and CDR2 FQNEAQ (reference sequence). V lost 3 bases to trimming and J lost 6 bases, with 10 bases between them. CDR3 DNA sequence: TGTGCCAGCAGCTTGGACAATCTGGATACGCAGTATTTT. Residues: CASSLDNLDTQYF.

V usage is TRBV29-1 and J usage is TRBJ2-1, with a weak D call TRBD2 (6 bases). V shed 7 bases and J shed 1 base, with 20 bases lying between them. The CDR3 spans 16 residues. Germline CDR1 is SQVTM and CDR2 is ANQGSEA. CDR3 DNA sequence: TGCAGCGCCGAGGGAGGACTCATTGGATCCTACAATGAGCAGTTCTTC. This translates into CSAEGGLIGSYNEQFF.

This chain links TRBV6-5 with TRBJ1-2, with D possibly matching TRBD1 (6 bases). Trimming shortened V by 5 bases and J by 3 bases, and 13 bases separated the two germline ends. The CDR3 is 14 amino acids. From germline, CDR1 is MNHEY and CDR2 SVGAGI. The CDR3 coding sequence is TGTGCCAGCAGTCTATCGACAGGCTACTATGGCTACACCTTC. This codes for CASSLSTGYYGYTF.

The V and J genes are TRBV21-1 and TRBJ2-1; the D call in the table, TRBD2, was not verified against the DNA. TRBV21-1 is given as a pseudogene. This CDR3 comprises 21 residues. CDR3 sequence: CASSKLRVGLAGGHLYNEQFF. Written as DNA, the CDR3 is TGTGCCAGCAGCAAATTGCGCGTAGGGCTAGCGGGAGGTCACCTTTACAATGAGCAGTTCTTC.

The chain links TRBV4-3 to TRBJ1-1; perhaps TRBD1 as D (5 bases). Germline values: CDR1 LGHNA, CDR2 YSLEER. The CDR3 runs to 12 residues. The germline V and J ends were trimmed by 1 base and 11 bases, with 11 bases remaining between them. The CDR3 here is CASSQGGLEAFF. The CDR3 DNA follows: TGCGCCAGCAGCCAAGGGGGACTGGAGGCTTTCTTT.

The V call is TRBV6-6, the J call TRBJ1-1; no definite D call. Germline CDR1 MNHNY, CDR2 SVGAGI (reference sequence). With 5 bases removed from V and 4 bases from J, the gap between germline ends came to 17 bases. The CDR3 is 15 amino acids. The CDR3 protein is CASSTGRGEGTEAFF. The CDR3 DNA reads as TGTGCCAGCAGTACTGGACGCGGGGAGGGCACTGAAGCTTTCTTT.

The chain employs TRBV9 and TRBJ1-4; D gene uncertain. Germline V gene lookup returns CDR1 SGDLS and CDR2 YYNGEE. This CDR3 spans 15 amino acids. V gave up 0 bases and J gave up 5 bases, with 11 bases separating them. The CDR3 DNA is TGTGCCAGCAGCGTAGATGGGCAGGAAAATGAAAAACTGTTTTTT. This encodes CASSVDGQENEKLFF.